A selection of T cell receptor beta chains follows, all from one sample in a study of cytomegalovirus exposure and HLA in healthy donors. Measured with immunoSEQ multiplex PCR; TCRdb has only the in-frame clones, and not every one. The table has 70,000 to 100,000 clones, roughly 69% seen once; the top ten hold about 6.9%. The source material was PBMCs. These receptors were obtained from a woman aged 45-59 years in good health and CMV-seropositive. Both conserved end residues are part of each CDR3. A D gene is named only where the DNA matches it firmly. The size field is filled for only some rows; it gives once, few, many or a size class.

size,J,D,V,DNA,CDR3
NA,TRBJ1-3,TRBD1,TRBV7-8,TGTGCCAGCAGCTTCAGTGGACAGGGCCTGGGGGGAAACACCATATATTTT,CASSFSGQGLGGNTIYF
few,TRBJ2-4,TRBD1,TRBV28,TGTGCCAGCGCAAAAGGGACAGACGGCGTTAACATTCAGTACTTC,CASAKGTDGVNIQYF
few,TRBJ1-6,TRBD1,TRBV6-6,TGTGCCAGCAGCTGGGACAGGGGTTTGGCTTCACCCCTCCACTTT,CASSWDRGLASPLHF
NA,TRBJ1-2,TRBD1,TRBV7-2,TGTGCCAGCGGACGAGACAGGGCTTCGGGTGATGGCTACACCTTC,CASGRDRASGDGYTF
NA,TRBJ2-7,NA,TRBV6-1,TGTGCCAGCAGTGACGCCGAACTGGACGAGCAGTACTTC,CASSDAELDEQYF
NA,TRBJ1-3,TRBD1,TRBV18,TGTGCCAGCTCACCACCCGGACAGGGAGGTCGCACCATATATTTT,CASSPPGQGGRTIYF
NA,TRBJ2-1,TRBD2,TRBV4-2,TGTGCCAGCAGCCAAGGCGGGGGGGCCGACAATGAGCAGTTCTTC,CASSQGGGADNEQFF
NA,TRBJ2-5,NA,TRBV5-1,TGCGCCAGCAGGTGGGGTCCCGAGGGAGAGACCCAGTACTTC,CASRWGPEGETQYF
NA,TRBJ1-2,NA,TRBV4-1,TGCGCCAGCAGCCAAGGAATAGGGGGTGGAAGGCATGGCTACACCTTC,CASSQGIGGGRHGYTF
NA,TRBJ1-4,NA,TRBV2,TGTGCCAGCGGGGCTTCAACTAATGAAAAACTGTTTTTT,CASGASTNEKLFF
once,TRBJ2-3,NA,TRBV25-1,TGTGCCAGCTGGAGGGGTCTCAGGACAGATACGCAGTATTTT,CASWRGLRTDTQYF
NA,TRBJ1-4,NA,TRBV11-2,TGTGCCAGCAGCTTAGGAAGGGCAGGGGAAAAACTGTTTTTT,CASSLGRAGEKLFF
few,TRBJ1-1,NA,TRBV5-1,TGCGCCAGCAGCATCGGTACTGAAGCTTTCTTT,CASSIGTEAFF
NA,TRBJ2-6,TRBD1,TRBV19,TGTGCCAGTAGTATAGTCCCTCCGGGACAGGGGGCTTTTGGGGCCAACGTCCTGACTTTC,CASSIVPPGQGAFGANVLTF
once,TRBJ1-2,TRBD1,TRBV13,TGTGCCAGCAGACCCCGACAGGGCTGGAACTATGGCTACACCTTC,CASRPRQGWNYGYTF
NA,TRBJ2-5,TRBD1,TRBV6-5,TGTGCCAGCGGTAGGGACAGGGGTCAAGAGACCCAGTACTTC,CASGRDRGQETQYF
NA,TRBJ2-5,NA,TRBV5-6,TGTGCCAGCAGCACTGGAGAGACCCAGTACTTC,CASSTGETQYF
NA,TRBJ2-3,TRBD2,TRBV9,TGTGCCAGCAGCTACAGGACTAGCGGGGGGCCGAGGACAGATACGCAGTATTTT,CASSYRTSGGPRTDTQYF
NA,TRBJ1-1,NA,TRBV5-1,TGCGCCAGCAGCTTGGGGGCGACTGAAGCTTTCTTT,CASSLGATEAFF
NA,TRBJ2-5,NA,TRBV6-6,TGTGCCAGCGGGAGAGGGCAAGAGACCCAGTACTTC,CASGRGQETQYF
NA,TRBJ2-2,NA,TRBV5-1,NA,CATGQFGAGELFF
NA,TRBJ1-5,NA,TRBV11-2,TGTGCCAGCAGCCTGGACTTTCAGAGCAATCAGCCCCAGCATTTT,CASSLDFQSNQPQHF
NA,TRBJ2-3,NA,TRBV30,TGTGCCTGGATAAGCACAGATACGCAGTATTTT,CAWISTDTQYF
NA,TRBJ2-7,NA,TRBV7-9,TGTTCCAGCAGCTTTTCTAAGGGGATAATCCACTACGAGCAGTACTTC,CSSSFSKGIIHYEQYF
NA,TRBJ2-2,TRBD2,TRBV5-6,TGTGCCAGCAGCTTAATGGTGGGACTAGCGGGGAAAAACACCGGGGAGCTGTTTTTT,CASSLMVGLAGKNTGELFF
few,TRBJ2-3,NA,TRBV7-9,TGTGCCAGCAGCTTGGACACCCTGGGAGATACGCAGTATTTT,CASSLDTLGDTQYF
NA,TRBJ2-2,NA,TRBV11-3,TGTGCCAGCAGCTTAACAGGGACCACCGGGGAGCTGTTTTTT,CASSLTGTTGELFF
once,TRBJ2-1,TRBD1,TRBV25-1,TGTGCCAGCAGTGAATTTGGACAGGCAAATGAGCAGTTCTTC,CASSEFGQANEQFF
NA,TRBJ1-2,NA,TRBV28,TGTGCCAGCAGTTCGGACTATGGCTACACCTTC,CASSSDYGYTF
NA,TRBJ1-6,NA,TRBV6-4,TGTGCCAGCAGTGAAGCTTGGGGAGTAAATTCACCCCTCCACTTT,CASSEAWGVNSPLHF
NA,TRBJ1-6,NA,TRBV11-2,TGTGCCAGCAGCTTAGATGGACAACTACGATACGATTCACCCCTCCACTTT,CASSLDGQLRYDSPLHF
few,TRBJ1-1,NA,TRBV7-9,TGTGCCAGCAGCAGCCTAGGCCCGGGGTACACTGAAGCTTTCTTT,CASSSLGPGYTEAFF
NA,TRBJ2-1,NA,TRBV4-1,TGCGCCAGCAGCCAAGGCTCACCGGGTGAGCAGTTCTTC,CASSQGSPGEQFF
once,TRBJ2-1,TRBD1,TRBV4-2,TGTGCCAGCAGCCATACAGGGGGCGCCGACAATGAGCAGTTCTTC,CASSHTGGADNEQFF
NA,TRBJ1-1,NA,TRBV7-9,TGTGCCAGCAGCCCCAGTCGGGGGGGGGACACTGAAGCTTTCTTT,CASSPSRGGDTEAFF
NA,TRBJ1-3,NA,TRBV7-9,TGTGCCAGCAGCTTAGAAGCGTCTGGAAACACCATATATTTT,CASSLEASGNTIYF